This TCR beta chain was sequenced in a study of technical replicates of blood from a handful of donors (dated 2017 in TCRdb). Library generation was performed with the immunoSEQ multiplex PCR assay. The source is immuneACCESS, and TCRdb retained only in-frame sequences with V and J called. Part of the clones is not carried over; for the studies checked, unresolved V genes explain less than half of this, and the remainder is unexplained. Recorded for this sample are 70,000 or so clones; 90% to 95% of them occurred a single time. The top ten constitute less than 0.4% of the sample. V is shortened by 0 bases, J by 0 bases, and the region joining them spans 9 bases. Its CDR3 holds 16 amino acids, cysteine through phenylalanine. Only the CDR3 region is kept as DNA, spanning 48 bases read in frame from base 1. CDR1 and CDR2 (SGHAT, FQNNGV) derive from the germline V gene. Comment on this clone: No cognate antigen has been identified for it. No qualities accompany the bases; no much larger clone lies one base away.

The sequencing sample was made of T cells isolated from PBMCs. The source is a human donor in good health. Some clones in this sample may be carry-over from other donors' samples. The chain is made from TRBV11-2 and TRBJ1-3, with no confident D gene call. CDR3 loop: CASSLDGASSGNTIYF. The DNA sequence is TGTGCCAGCAGCTTAGATGGTGCGAGCTCTGGAAACACCATATATTTT.